Below, 17 T cell receptor beta chains from the same sample are listed, as sequenced in a study of persistence of HIV-infected CD4 T cells (TCRdb year 2020). The treatment or condition label here, explained by the study, means: suppressive antiretroviral therapy. A pool of overlapping HIV-1 Gag 15-mer peptides, at roughly 0.91 ug per peptide per mL, was used to stimulate the cells. Memory populations depleted of antigen-responding cells were obtained by sorting nonresponding CD40L-negative CD69-negative CD45RO-high memory CD4+ T cells. TCRbeta repertoires were sequenced from genomic DNA with the immunoSEQ hsTCRB assay version 4 in survey mode. Drawn from immuneACCESS, this table holds only the in-frame rearrangements with V and J called that TCRdb kept. Clones are partly lost; checked studies trace under half to an unresolved V gene and leave the rest unexplained. This sample holds around 60,000 clones; just under 75% were observed only once. The top ten clones comprise roughly 1.8% of the sample.

For these receptors, no antigen is known. The input for sequencing was CD4+ T cells sorted from PBMCs after roughly 19-hour stimulation, taken from a patient who received antiretroviral therapy. The intended sense of this specimen's cell subset or site label: CD40L-CD69- CD45RO-high memory CD4 T cells not responding to Gag peptides. The receptors here all came from an adult man with HIV who was CMV-seropositive.

The chain combines TRBV2 with TRBJ2-6; 9 bases align to TRBD1. The V segment lost 2 bases and the J segment 0 bases; nucleotides outside the gene matches: 5. From germline, CDR1 is SNHLY and CDR2 FYNNEI. The CDR3 length is 18 residues. CDR3: CASSERTGAGSGANVLTF. As DNA, the CDR3 is TGTGCCAGCAGTGAAAGGACAGGGGCCGGCTCTGGGGCCAACGTCCTGACTTTC.

The chain combines TRBV6-6 with TRBJ1-1, with D unclear. CDR1 MNHNY and CDR2 SVGAGI come from the germline V gene (reference sequence). Trimming removed 2 bases from V and 3 bases from J, with 7 bases in between. The CDR3 is 13 residues long. CDR3 sequence reads: CASSYRRDTEAFF. The CDR3 bases are TGTGCCAGCAGTTACCGACGGGACACTGAAGCTTTCTTT.

This clone was observed a handful of times. The J gene is TRBJ1-2, the V gene TRBV6-5, with 7 bases fitting TRBD1. Germline CDR1 and CDR2: MNHEY and SVGAGI. This CDR3 comprises 13 residues. V dropped 2 bases and J dropped 8; count of bases not matched to a gene: 5. Here the CDR3 DNA reads TGTGCCAGCAGTTACGTCCGACAGGGAGGCTACACCTTC. It translates to CASSYVRQGGYTF.

In this sample, this clone turned up a few times. The chain recombines TRBV4-1 with TRBJ1-1; D gene ambiguous. The V gene lost 8 bases and the J gene lost 1 base, with 14 bases spanning the gap. The CDR3 runs to 14 residues. Germline-derived CDR1 and CDR2 are MGHRA and YSYEKL. In nucleotides, the CDR3 is TGCGCCAGCGCCGGGCCAACCAAGAACACTGAAGCTTTCTTT. This gives the protein CASAGPTKNTEAFF.

The rearrangement uses TRBV9 and TRBJ1-1, with D possibly TRBD1 on 6 matching bases. V was clipped by 4 bases and J by 2 bases, with 15 bases between them. The length of the CDR3 is 15 residues. Germline V gene sequence: CDR1 SGDLS, CDR2 YYNGEE. This CDR3 is CASSPRQDVNTEAFF. Written as DNA, the CDR3 is TGTGCCAGCAGCCCCCGACAGGATGTTAACACTGAAGCTTTCTTT.

The rearrangement uses TRBV24-1 and TRBJ2-3; D not resolved. The CDR3 runs 15 residues. CDR1 and CDR2 from the germline V gene are KGHDR and SFDVKD. The V end was cut by 0 bases, the J end by 4 bases, with 10 bases between. CDR3 DNA: TGTGCCACCAGTGATTTGCAGCTCCAATCAGATACGCAGTATTTT. Translating gives CATSDLQLQSDTQYF.

The chain uses TRBV5-4 and TRBJ2-2; 10 bases align to TRBD1. V trimming: 3 bases; J trimming: 6 bases; junction bases outside the gene matches: 8. Germline lookup yields CDR1 SGHNT and CDR2 YYREEE (reference sequence). This CDR3 region has 16 residues. The CDR3 reads CASSSPGQGKAGELFF. The DNA of the CDR3 is TGTGCCAGCAGCTCTCCGGGACAGGGGAAGGCCGGGGAGCTGTTTTTT.

The chain couples TRBV5-1 to TRBJ1-4, with D uncertain. There are 13 residues in the CDR3. The germline V and J ends were trimmed by 6 bases and 6 bases, with 12 bases remaining between them. The V gene's germline CDR1 is SGHRS and CDR2 YFSETQ. Here the CDR3 reads CASKGSLDEKLFF. In DNA form, the CDR3 reads TGCGCCAGCAAGGGCAGCTTAGATGAAAAACTGTTTTTT.

This sequence joins TRBV6-2 or TRBV6-3 and TRBJ2-3; 13 positions match TRBD2. The CDR3 contains 17 residues. V shed 2 bases and J 6 bases; nucleotides not matched to a gene: 8. CDR1 and CDR2 (germline): MNHEY, SVGEGT. The CDR3 is CASSYSTSGGGRDTQYF. The CDR3 DNA is TGTGCCAGCAGTTACAGTACTAGCGGGGGGGGTAGGGATACGCAGTATTTT.

This clone was counted a few times. This chain joins TRBV6-5 and TRBJ1-1; the D gene is possibly TRBD1 (6 bases). The CDR3 loop spans 13 amino acids. Trimming removed 6 bases at V and 8 bases at J, with 16 bases between. Germline CDR1 reads MNHEY; CDR2 reads SVGAGI. CDR3 sequence reads: CASRRSPGTEAFF. CDR3 bases: TGTGCCAGCAGGAGATCCCCAGGGACAGAAGCTTTCTTT.

This rearrangement joins TRBV29-1 to TRBJ2-1; no reliable D call. This CDR3 spans 15 amino acids. Germline values: CDR1 SQVTM, CDR2 ANQGSEA. The V end lost 7 bases, the J end lost 9 bases, and 25 bases lay between the germline ends. The CDR3, as DNA: TGCAGCGCCACGCCCCACGAAGGCACACGGCTTGAGCAGTTCTTC. Translated: CSATPHEGTRLEQFF.

The CDR3 sequence: CAISGQVTNSYEQYF. CDR3 bases: TGTGCCATCAGTGGACAGGTTACTAACTCCTACGAGCAGTACTTC. The rearrangement uses TRBV10-3 and TRBJ2-7; D may be TRBD1 (6 bases). This CDR3 comprises 15 residues. From germline, CDR1 is ENHRY and CDR2 SYGVKD. V lost 4 bases and J lost 0, with 13 bases in between.

The chain recombines TRBV28 with TRBJ2-7; 7 nucleotides agree with TRBD1. Germline lookup yields CDR1 MDHEN and CDR2 SYDVKM. V lost 2 bases, J lost 6 bases, and 7 bases stayed unmatched. The CDR3 runs 14 residues. The CDR3 coding sequence is TGTGCCAGCAGTTTACCCTCTAACAGGGGCGAGCAGTACTTC. This codes for CASSLPSNRGEQYF.

This chain connects TRBV19 to TRBJ2-3, with D possibly matching TRBD1 (6 bases). The CDR3 is made up of 15 amino acids. Germline V CDR1 and CDR2: LNHDA, SQIVND (reference sequence). V lost 3 bases to trimming and J lost 2 bases, with 12 bases between them. CDR3 DNA: TGTGCCAGTAGTATCCAAGGACAGTTCACAGATACGCAGTATTTT. Amino acid sequence: CASSIQGQFTDTQYF.

The rearrangement joins TRBV5-1 to TRBJ2-3; 7 nucleotides agree with TRBD1. The CDR3 is 16 amino acids. The junction had 7 bases not matched to a gene; V was cut back by 0 bases and J by 3 bases. Germline lookup yields CDR1 SGHRS and CDR2 YFSETQ. CDR3 region: CASSLGVDRRTDTQYF. In DNA form, the CDR3 reads TGCGCCAGCAGCTTGGGAGTGGACAGGAGGACAGATACGCAGTATTTT. The whole variable domain, filled in from reference TRBV5-1 and TRBJ2-3, reads KAGVTQTPRYLIKTRGQQVTLSCSPISGHRSVSWYQQTPGQGLQFLFEYFSETQRNKGNFPGRFSGRQFSNSRSEMNVSTLELGDSALYLCASSLGVDRRTDTQYFGPGTRLTVL.

The J gene is TRBJ2-2, the V gene TRBV28; 11 nucleotides agree with TRBD1. The germline V gene encodes CDR1 MDHEN and CDR2 SYDVKM. The ends lost 7 bases at V and 6 bases at J; junction bases unmatched: 7. This CDR3 spans 15 amino acids. The CDR3 loop reads CASKPGQGVSGELFF. In DNA, the CDR3 is TGTGCCAGCAAGCCGGGACAGGGGGTCTCCGGGGAGCTGTTTTTT.

The chain employs TRBV27 and TRBJ2-3, with TRBD1 as a possible D gene (7 bases). This CDR3 is built from 15 residues. Trimming took off 4 bases at V and 6 bases at J, with 17 bases between the two ends. Germline values: CDR1 MNHEY, CDR2 SMNVEV (reference sequence). The CDR3 DNA reads TGTGCCAGCAGTTCCGTCTCGACAGGGAGGGATACGCAGTATTTT. Encoded protein: CASSSVSTGRDTQYF.